The 18 T cell receptor beta chains reported below all come from one sample, sequenced in a study of human T cells and chemical hapten exposure. Time point described: patch test 2, 6 weeks after DPC sensitization. Treatment here: therapeutic diphenylcyclopropenone sensitization with weekly scalp DPC. TCRdb reanalysed the RACE reads using MiXCR and keeps one entry per CDR3 protein. Of a few hundred thousand distinct CDR3 sequences listed, more than 5% are singletons. The sample consisted of whole blood, taken in connection with sensitization to the hapten diphenylcyclopropenone (DPC). All receptors derive from a woman younger than 30 with alopecia areata. Some clones in this sample may be carry-over from other donors' samples.

The sample holds a few counts of this clonotype. The rearrangement links TRBV5-1 to TRBJ2-4; 9 bases fit TRBD1. CDR1 and CDR2 from the germline V gene are SGHRS and YFSETQ. V trimming: 4 bases; J trimming: 8 bases; junction bases outside the gene matches: 4. There are 13 residues in the CDR3. CDR3: CASSEDRGDIQYF. The CDR3 DNA sequence: TGCGCCAGCAGCGAGGACAGGGGAGACATTCAGTACTTC.

This chain links TRBV12-3 or TRBV12-4 with TRBJ2-7; 7 bases agree with TRBD2. The CDR3 totals 15 residues. J gave up 4 bases and V 2 bases, and 8 bases lay outside the gene matches. In DNA, the CDR3 is TGTGCCAGCAGTTTACTGCCCCAGGGAGGGTACGAGCAGTACTTC. This sequence encodes CASSLLPQGGYEQYF.

This clonotype occurred many times. J is TRBJ1-1 and V is TRBV7-2, with 8 bases matching TRBD1. This CDR3 is built from 15 residues. Germline trimming cut 2 bases from V and 6 bases from J; bases unmatched to any gene: 8. CDR1 SGHTA and CDR2 FQGNSA come from the germline V gene. The CDR3 nucleotides are TGTGCCAGCAGCTTACTTGGACAGGGCGGCTCTGAAGCTTTCTTT. It is translated as CASSLLGQGGSEAFF.

The V gene is TRBV7-3, the J gene TRBJ1-6; D gene unclear. CDR3 length: 14 amino acids. Trimming cost V 2 bases and J 7 bases, with 9 bases left between them. Germline values: CDR1 SGHTA, CDR2 FQGTGA. CDR3 loop: CASSLGPPNSPLHF. CDR3 sequence (DNA): TGTGCCAGCAGCTTAGGACCCCCGAATTCACCCCTCCACTTT. Full variable domain (remainder filled in from reference TRBV7-3 and TRBJ1-6): GAGVSQTPSNKVTEKGKYVELRCDPISGHTALYWYRQSLGQGPEFLIYFQGTGAADDSGLPNDRFFAVRPEGSVSTLKIQRTERGDSAVYLCASSLGPPNSPLHFGNGTRLTVT.

This clonotype came up a few times. The chain employs TRBV20-1 and TRBJ1-2; TRBD1 matches at 9 bases. From germline, CDR1 is DFQATT and CDR2 SNEGSKA (reference sequence). The V segment lost 1 base and the J segment 1 base; nucleotides outside the gene matches: 4. The CDR3 contains 15 residues. As DNA, the CDR3 is TGCAGTGCTAGAGTATCGGGACAGGGTAACTATGGCTACACCTTC. Translated: CSARVSGQGNYGYTF.

This chain links TRBV12-3 or TRBV12-4 with TRBJ2-3; TRBD2 matches 7 bases. V lost 0 bases to trimming and J lost 1 base; unmatched junction nucleotides: 4. The CDR3 extends over 16 amino acids. CDR3 bases: TGTGCCAGCAGTTTAGCGGCTAGCGGACGCACAGATACGCAGTATTTT. Translation gives CASSLAASGRTDTQYF.

This clonotype was observed a few times. The chain uses TRBV18 and TRBJ2-3; D unclear. The V end lost 5 bases, the J end lost 5 bases, and 11 bases lay between the germline ends. Looked up from germline, CDR1 is KGHSH and CDR2 is LQKENI. This CDR3 is built from 13 residues. The CDR3 spells CASSSDPGDTQYF. As DNA, the CDR3 is TGTGCCAGCTCATCGGACCCCGGAGATACGCAGTATTTT.

Many counts were recorded for this clonotype. This rearrangement joins TRBV6-5 to TRBJ1-1; D is undetermined. The CDR3 sequence is 16 residues long. Germline V gives CDR1 MNHEY, CDR2 SVGAGI. V was pared by 3 bases and J by 0 bases, with 14 bases between. As DNA, the CDR3 is TGTGCCAGCAGTTATGAGGGAGTACGGATGAACACTGAAGCTTTCTTT. Amino acid sequence: CASSYEGVRMNTEAFF.

This chain uses TRBV12-5 with TRBJ1-1; D not certain. V gave up 1 base and J gave up 1 base, with 4 bases separating them. This CDR3 spans 13 amino acids. Per the germline V gene, CDR1 is LGHNT and CDR2 is FRNRAP. The CDR3 DNA is TGTGCTAGTGGTTTGGGACAGAACACTGAAGCTTTCTTT. This sequence encodes CASGLGQNTEAFF.

Ten or more counts support this clonotype. The chain recombines TRBV12-5 with TRBJ1-5; maybe TRBD1 (6 bases). The length of the CDR3 is 15 residues. V lost 0 bases to trimming and J lost 6 bases, with 12 bases between them. The germline V gene has CDR1 LGHNT and CDR2 FRNRAP. DNA of the CDR3: TGTGCTAGTGGTTTGGTAACAGGGCGAGGTCAGCCCCAGCATTTT. Translating it yields CASGLVTGRGQPQHF.

This clonotype was observed a handful of times. The J gene is TRBJ1-2, the V gene TRBV11-1, with 10 nucleotides matching TRBD1. Germline V CDR1 and CDR2: SGHAT, FQDESV (reference sequence). The CDR3 contains 16 residues. V lost 0 bases to trimming and J lost 7 bases; unmatched junction nucleotides: 8. The CDR3 bases are TGTGCCAGCAGCTTAGCCACCGGGACAGGGGTAGGTGGCTACACCTTC. It yields the protein CASSLATGTGVGGYTF.

Ten or more counts support this clonotype. This sequence joins TRBV29-1 and TRBJ1-2, with D possibly matching TRBD1 (6 bases). The CDR3 covers 12 residues. Between the trimmed V and J ends, which lost 3 bases and 6 bases, there was a span of 11 bases. Germline V gives CDR1 SQVTM, CDR2 ANQGSEA. CDR3 region: CSVDRGRDGYTF. The CDR3 DNA follows: TGCAGCGTTGATCGGGGGCGAGATGGCTACACCTTC.

This clonotype was seen at least ten times. The gene calls are TRBV20-1 and TRBJ2-3, with D perhaps TRBD2 (6 bases). The germline V and J ends were trimmed by 5 bases and 4 bases, with 16 bases remaining between them. Germline loops: CDR1 DFQATT, CDR2 SNEGSKA (reference sequence). The CDR3 consists of 14 residues. The CDR3 nucleotides read TGCAGTGCTTCCCGGGACTCCGAGCCAGATACGCAGTATTTT. Amino acid sequence: CSASRDSEPDTQYF.

This clonotype was counted only a few times. The chain employs TRBV3-1 and TRBJ1-5; 8 bases agree with TRBD1. The CDR3 covers 18 residues. The V gene end was trimmed by 0 bases and the J gene end by 6 bases; junction bases not matched to a gene: 13. Germline CDR1 is LGHDT and CDR2 is YNNKEL (reference sequence). The CDR3: CASSQDYYGRGHGQPQHF. The CDR3 DNA is TGTGCCAGCAGCCAAGATTATTATGGCAGGGGGCACGGTCAGCCCCAGCATTTT. The full variable domain, completed using reference TRBV3-1 and TRBJ1-5, is DTAVSQTPKYLVTQMGNDKSIKCEQNLGHDTMYWYKQDSKKFLKIMFSYNNKELIINETVPNRFSPKSPDKAHLNLHINSLELGDSAVYFCASSQDYYGRGHGQPQHFGDGTRLSIL.

The chain recombines TRBV29-1 with TRBJ2-4; the D is unclear. Germline CDR1 reads SQVTM; CDR2 reads ANQGSEA. This CDR3 region has 13 residues. With 7 bases removed from V and 0 bases from J, the gap between germline ends came to 10 bases. In DNA form, the CDR3 reads TGCAGCGGTTCAGATGGAGCCAAAAACATTCAGTACTTC. It specifies CSGSDGAKNIQYF.

This clonotype was observed a handful of times. V and J are TRBV6-2 or TRBV6-3 and TRBJ2-5; D is ambiguous. Trimming removed 3 bases at V and 4 bases at J, with 12 bases between. Germline assignment: CDR1 MNHEY and CDR2 SVGEGT. This CDR3 contains 14 residues. CDR3 DNA: TGTGCCAGCAGTTATTATAGTGAAGGAGAGACCCAGTACTTC. Protein: CASSYYSEGETQYF.

This clonotype has a count of ten or more. The V gene is TRBV7-9, the J gene TRBJ1-4, with D possibly TRBD1 on 6 matching bases. This CDR3 region has 16 residues. V was clipped by 4 bases and J by 0 bases, with 12 bases between them. CDR1 and CDR2 (germline): SEHNR, FQNEAQ (reference sequence). The CDR3 sequence is CASSSRQVATNEKLFF. CDR3 coding DNA: TGTGCCAGCAGCTCCAGACAGGTTGCAACTAATGAAAAACTGTTTTTT.

This clonotype has a handful of counts. CDR3 bases: TGCAGTGCTCGGACAGGGGCCCACTATGGCTACACCTTC. Translation: CSARTGAHYGYTF. The chain recombines TRBV20-1 with TRBJ1-2; TRBD1 agrees at 9 bases. The CDR3 runs 13 residues. With V trimmed by 5 bases and J by 3 bases, 4 bases remained unmatched. CDR1 is DFQATT, CDR2 SNEGSKA, per germline (reference sequence).